This TCR beta chain was identified in a study of Ad26.COV2.S vaccination and SARS-CoV-2 variants (dated by TCRdb to the early 2020s). In the study overall: Donors in the vaccine arm were drawn from COV1001, a phase I-IIa trial of Ad26.COV2.S in healthy adults that was multicentre, randomized, double-blind and placebo-controlled. Trial participants were randomized into five groups of five: low-dose or high-dose Ad26.COV2.S given once or twice, or placebo on both occasions. Ad26.COV2.S was administered intramuscularly at a dose of 5x10^10 or 1x10^11 viral particles, either as one shot or as two shots given 56 days apart. Blinding of investigators to trial group allocation was maintained during experiments and outcome assessment. A total of roughly 32 samples were included in the TCR-sequenced set, comprising roughly 20 Ad26.COV2.S vaccine recipients, 5 placebo recipients and 8 SARS-CoV-2 convalescent individuals. TCRbeta repertoire sequencing served as the tool for gauging how specific and how broad the SARS-CoV-2-reactive T cell receptors were following Ad26.COV2.S vaccination. Broad study findings and their caveats: Vaccine and placebo recipients had similar non-spike TCR breadth, a finding consistent with the vaccine containing only spike. It was noted by the authors that total T cell responses may have been underestimated by the TCR breadth and depth analyses. The study was not powered for comparison of responses between vaccine doses or regimens. Ad26.COV2.S recipients had higher spike-specific TCR breadth than placebo recipients (P = 0.0014). After vaccination, substantial breadth of spike-specific CD8+ and CD4+ T cell responses was reported.

TCRbeta CDR3 regions were sequenced with the immunoSEQ Assay. After extraction, genomic DNA underwent amplification by bias-controlled multiplex PCR, followed by high-throughput sequencing. In the paper's pipeline: Collapsing and filtering of sequences were performed to quantify the absolute abundance of each unique TCRbeta CDR3 region. T cell fraction was estimated by normalizing TCRbeta template counts to usable DNA, which was measured by amplifying reference genes present in all nucleated cells. Repertoire TCRs were annotated as SARS-CoV-2-specific by exact matching of V gene, CDR3 amino acid sequence and J gene to a known reactive TCR set. The reference SARS-CoV-2 TCR set was obtained from MIRA and was filtered for enrichment in COVID-19-positive ImmuneCODE repertoires, whereby public or cross-reactive TCRs were removed. Using the MIRA antigens, annotated TCRs were further analysed by specific ORF or by position within an ORF. Breadth was defined as annotated unique rearrangements over total unique productive rearrangements; depth was the summed frequency of those rearrangements. Group comparisons of TCR breadth used two-sided Wilcoxon rank-sum tests. TCRdb retrieved this table from immuneACCESS and kept in-frame rearrangements only. Not all clones are present; in checked studies, unresolved V genes account for under half, and no reason is known for the remainder. The V and J calls and clone size come from that table; D and trimming were worked out from the DNA. This sample has around 300,000 clones in its table, and about nine tenths of those were observed once. About 5.4% of the sample is taken by the ten largest.

On this clone: Its antigen target is currently unknown. Base qualities are missing; no much larger clone stands one base away.

According to the study, the label for this sample's treatment or condition signals: 15 to 20 received Ad26.COV2.S at low or high dose, single or two shots; roughly five received placebo; per-sample allocation not given. Repertoires of vaccine and placebo recipients were sequenced from samples taken on day 63 after the first injection. In Cohort 1b, 20 to 25 adults aged 18-55 years were enrolled at a single site in Boston, USA, between 29 July and 7 August 2020. As a vaccine, Ad26.COV2.S was a replication-incompetent adenovirus type 26 vector that expressed a prefusion-stabilized SARS-CoV-2 spike protein derived from the original Wuhan strain. The sequence derives from a person aged 18-65 years who received the Ad26.COV2.S COVID-19 vaccine or a placebo. The source was peripheral blood, collected in a trial of Ad26.COV2.S vaccine versus placebo.

CDR3 region: CASSLARLTGEAFF. The nucleotide sequence is given as TGTGCCAGCAGCTTAGCGCGTCTTACAGGGGAAGCTTTCTTT. Recombination joined TRBV7-2 with TRBJ1-1; TRBD1 is perhaps the D gene, given 6 matching bases. CDR1 and CDR2, per the germline V gene, are SGHTA and FQGNSA. The CDR3, from cysteine to phenylalanine, totals 14 residues. Just the 42-base CDR3 DNA is kept, in frame starting at base 1. Trimming costs V 0 bases and J 8 bases, and their ends lie 13 bases apart. With all but the CDR3 taken from the reference TRBV7-2 and TRBJ1-1 genes, the full variable domain is: GAGVSQSPSNKVTEKGKDVELRCDPISGHTALYWYRQSLGQGLEFLIYFQGNSAPDKSGLPSDRFSAERTGGSVSTLTIQRTQQEDSAVYLCASSLARLTGEAFFGQGTRLTVV.